Reported below is one T cell receptor (beta chain). This clonotype was detected only a few times. Its antigen has not been determined. Base qualities are not provided; no much larger clone lies one nucleotide away. The library was produced with 5' RACE. TCRdb lists the instrument as NextSeq 500. Unique molecular identifiers were attached to individual cDNA molecules in the TCR library protocol so that sequencing error and PCR bias could be corrected. TCR alpha and beta chains were both sequenced, and the abundances of alpha and beta sequences in each sample were closely correlated with each other. In the original analysis: Decombinator V4 was used to annotate TCR sequences for V gene, J gene and CDR3. Expanded TCRs were defined as changing significantly between any two time points under a Poisson model with p below 0.0001. TCR abundances were normalised to the total number of TCRs sequenced per sample and expressed as counts per million. MAIT TCRs were defined by TRAV1-2 paired with TRAJ12, TRAJ20 or TRAJ33, and iNKT TCRs by TRAV10 paired with TRAJ18. VDJdb, accessed on 1 November 2021, was searched for TCRs annotated for CMV, EBV and SARS-CoV-2, and TCRs annotated for more than one antigen were excluded. TCRdb cleaned the public reads at Q25 with fastp, built clones with MiXCR and kept in-frame beta chains. Under each unique CDR3 protein, matching rows form one entry showing the most common genes and DNA. The V and J calls shown here were made by TCRdb, not taken from the authors' results. The sample table shows 55,000 to 75,000 distinct CDR3 sequences, and roughly a tenth are seen once. Around 5.8% of the sample rests with the top ten.

The entry originates in a study of early T cells in non-severe SARS-CoV-2 infection (dated by TCRdb to the early 2020s). Notes on the research overall: Because TCR sequencing relied on bulk RNA taken from unsorted whole blood, pairing of alpha and beta chains was not possible.

Counted from cysteine to phenylalanine, this CDR3 has 16 amino acids. The entry retains the CDR3 DNA only, 48 bases that are in frame from base 1. The germline V gene yields MNHEY for CDR1 and SVGEGT for CDR2. A distance of 18 bases separates the germline ends of V and J, which lose 5 bases and 4 bases respectively. What the authors observed across the whole study: VDJdb matching was skewed toward anti-spike CD8 responses and likely underestimated virus-specific expansions by missing private and CD4 specificities.

This was a case-control study nested in a cohort of healthcare workers in London, UK, who had nasopharyngeal swab PCR tests and blood samples taken every week. Between 23 and 31 March 2020, the week of the UK lockdown, healthcare workers were enrolled and then followed up weekly for as long as 16 weeks. The receptor was isolated from an adult who was a healthcare worker with PCR-confirmed SARS-CoV-2 infection or an uninfected control (not recorded which). Sequencing was done on a sample of whole blood. The sequence links TRBV6-2 or TRBV6-3 to TRBJ2-1; the D region possibly corresponds to TRBD1 (5 bases align). CDR3 reads: CASSAIYRYLYNEQFF. The nucleotide sequence reads as follows: TGTGCCAGCAGTGCCATTTACAGGTACCTTTACAATGAGCAGTTCTTC.